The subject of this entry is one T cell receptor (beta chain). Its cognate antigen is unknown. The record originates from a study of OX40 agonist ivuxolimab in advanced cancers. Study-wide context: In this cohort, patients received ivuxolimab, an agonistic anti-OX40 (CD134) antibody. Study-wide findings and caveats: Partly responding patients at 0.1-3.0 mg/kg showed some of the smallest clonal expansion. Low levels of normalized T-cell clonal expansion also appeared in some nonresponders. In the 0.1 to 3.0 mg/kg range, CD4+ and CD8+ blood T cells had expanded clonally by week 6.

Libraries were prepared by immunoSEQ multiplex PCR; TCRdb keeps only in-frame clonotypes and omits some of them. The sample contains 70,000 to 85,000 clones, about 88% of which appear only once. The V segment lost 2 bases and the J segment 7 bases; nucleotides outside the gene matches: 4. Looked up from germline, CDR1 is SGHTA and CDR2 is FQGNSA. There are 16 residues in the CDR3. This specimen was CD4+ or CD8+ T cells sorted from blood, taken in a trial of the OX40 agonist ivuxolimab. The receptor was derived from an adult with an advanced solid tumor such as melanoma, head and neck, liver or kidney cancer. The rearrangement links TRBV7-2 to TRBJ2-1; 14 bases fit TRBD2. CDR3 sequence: CASSLTTSGGANEQFF. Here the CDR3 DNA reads TGTGCCAGCAGCTTAACGACTAGCGGGGGGGCAAATGAGCAGTTCTTC.